Each of the 2 T cell receptor beta chains below was sequenced from the same sample in a study of shared clonotypes between healthy human individuals. Repertoires were generated with immunoSEQ multiplex PCR, while TCRdb's copy carries only in-frame clones and drops some. The table has more than 2,000,000 clones, 93% seen once; the top ten hold under 0.45%. Sequencing was performed on naive CD4+ T cells from PBMCs. Subset indicated: CD45RA+ positively selected. The receptors come from a young man in good health. Some clones in this sample may be carry-over from other donors' samples.

The chain carries TRBV5-1 and TRBJ2-5, with D hard to call. The CDR3 sequence is 16 residues long. Deletions cut 4 bases from V and 5 bases from J, with 21 bases between. Germline V lookup: CDR1 SGHRS, CDR2 YFSETQ. As DNA, the CDR3 is TGCGCCAGCAGCCGTAGACAAAGCGAGAGGTTTGAGACCCAGTACTTC. This sequence encodes CASSRRQSERFETQYF. Variable domain in full (rest from reference TRBV5-1 and TRBJ2-5): KAGVTQTPRYLIKTRGQQVTLSCSPISGHRSVSWYQQTPGQGLQFLFEYFSETQRNKGNFPGRFSGRQFSNSRSEMNVSTLELGDSALYLCASSRRQSERFETQYFGPGTRLLVL.

The J gene is TRBJ2-2, the V gene TRBV25-1; D gene uncertain. CDR1 and CDR2 (germline): MGHDK, SYGVNS. V was shortened by 4 bases and J by 0 bases, with 6 bases between the two germline ends. The CDR3 spans 14 residues. The CDR3 here is CASSGRTNTGELFF. CDR3 DNA: TGTGCCAGCAGTGGACGGACGAACACCGGGGAGCTGTTTTTT. The full variable domain, its missing parts supplied by reference TRBV25-1 and TRBJ2-2, is EADIYQTPRYLVIGTGKKITLECSQTMGHDKMYWYQQDPGMELHLIHYSYGVNSTEKGDLSSESTVSRIRTEHFPLTLESARPSHTSQYLCASSGRTNTGELFFGEGSRLTVL.